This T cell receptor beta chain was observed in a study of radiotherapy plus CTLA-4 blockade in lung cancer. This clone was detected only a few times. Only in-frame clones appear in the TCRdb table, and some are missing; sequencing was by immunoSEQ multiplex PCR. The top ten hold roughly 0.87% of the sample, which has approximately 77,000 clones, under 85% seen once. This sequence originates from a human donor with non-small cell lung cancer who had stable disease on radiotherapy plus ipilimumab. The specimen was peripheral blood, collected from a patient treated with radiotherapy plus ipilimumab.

CDR3 coding DNA: TGTGCCAGCAGTTTACTAGCGGGCACCTACGAGCAGTACTTC. Residues: CASSLLAGTYEQYF. J is TRBJ2-7 and V is TRBV6-5; 9 bases match TRBD2. Germline V gives CDR1 MNHEY, CDR2 SVGAGI. V was pared by 4 bases and J by 2 bases, with 3 bases of the junction left unmatched. CDR3 length: 14 residues.